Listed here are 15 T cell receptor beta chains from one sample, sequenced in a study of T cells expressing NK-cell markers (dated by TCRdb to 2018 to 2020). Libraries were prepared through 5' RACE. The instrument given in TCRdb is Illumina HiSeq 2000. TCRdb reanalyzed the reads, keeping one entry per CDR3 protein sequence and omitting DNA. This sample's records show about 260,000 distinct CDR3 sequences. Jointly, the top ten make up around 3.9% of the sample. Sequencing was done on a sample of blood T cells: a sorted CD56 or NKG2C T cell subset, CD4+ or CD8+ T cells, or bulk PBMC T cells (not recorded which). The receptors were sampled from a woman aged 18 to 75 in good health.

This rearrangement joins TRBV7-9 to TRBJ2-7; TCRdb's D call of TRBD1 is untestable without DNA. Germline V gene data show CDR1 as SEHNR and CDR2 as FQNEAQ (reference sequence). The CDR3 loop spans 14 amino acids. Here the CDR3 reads CASSFGTGPYEQYF.

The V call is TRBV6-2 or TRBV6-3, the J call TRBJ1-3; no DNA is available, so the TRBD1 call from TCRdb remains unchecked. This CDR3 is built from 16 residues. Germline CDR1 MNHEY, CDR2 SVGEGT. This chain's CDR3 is CASRPTGTDAGNTIYF.

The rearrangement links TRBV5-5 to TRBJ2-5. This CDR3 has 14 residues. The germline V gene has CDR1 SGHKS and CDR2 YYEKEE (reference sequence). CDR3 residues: CASSVSPVQETQYF.

The CDR3 is CASSFYIRSSGANVLTF. The rearrangement links TRBV11-2 to TRBJ2-6. Germline CDR1 reads SGHAT; CDR2 reads FQNNGV. The CDR3 sequence is 17 residues long.

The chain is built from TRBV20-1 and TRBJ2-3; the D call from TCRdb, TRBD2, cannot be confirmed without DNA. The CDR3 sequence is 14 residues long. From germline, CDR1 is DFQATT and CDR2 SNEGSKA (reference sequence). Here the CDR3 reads CSASLSGPTDTQYF.

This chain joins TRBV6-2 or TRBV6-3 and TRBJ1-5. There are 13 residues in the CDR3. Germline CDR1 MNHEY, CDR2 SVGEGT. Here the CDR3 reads CASTDRSNQPQHF.

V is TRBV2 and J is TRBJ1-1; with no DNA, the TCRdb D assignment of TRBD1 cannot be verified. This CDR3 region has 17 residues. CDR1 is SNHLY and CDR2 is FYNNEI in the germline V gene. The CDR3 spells CASSRGGGAGFNTEAFF.

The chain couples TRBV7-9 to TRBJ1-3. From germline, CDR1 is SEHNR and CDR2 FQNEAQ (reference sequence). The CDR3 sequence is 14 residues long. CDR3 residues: CASSLANSGNTIYF.

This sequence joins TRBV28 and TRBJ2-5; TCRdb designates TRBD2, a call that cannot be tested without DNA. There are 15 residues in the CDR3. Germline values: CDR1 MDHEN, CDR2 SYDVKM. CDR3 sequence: CASRPSEGYQETQYF. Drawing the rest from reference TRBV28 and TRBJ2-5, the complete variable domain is DVKVTQSSRYLVKRTGEKVFLECVQDMDHENMFWYRQDPGLGLRLIYFSYDVKMKEKGDIPEGYSVSREKKERFSLILESASTNQTSMYLCASRPSEGYQETQYFGPGTRLLVL.

The CDR3 sequence is CASSQETEAFF. The chain couples TRBV3-1 to TRBJ1-1. This CDR3 comprises 11 residues. Germline CDR1 LGHDT, CDR2 YNNKEL (reference sequence).

CDR3 sequence: CASNGLAGGRIEQFF. The chain employs TRBV5-1 and TRBJ2-1; TCRdb's D call of TRBD2 is untestable without DNA. This CDR3 has 15 amino acids. CDR1 SGHRS and CDR2 YFSETQ come from the germline V gene.

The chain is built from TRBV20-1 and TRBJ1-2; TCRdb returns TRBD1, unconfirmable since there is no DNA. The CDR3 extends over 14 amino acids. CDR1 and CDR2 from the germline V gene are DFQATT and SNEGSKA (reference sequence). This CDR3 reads CSADTGGYNYGYTF.

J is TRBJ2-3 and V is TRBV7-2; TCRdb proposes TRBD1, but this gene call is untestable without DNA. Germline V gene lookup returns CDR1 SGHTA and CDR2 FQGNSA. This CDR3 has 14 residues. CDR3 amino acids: CASSRRDPVDTQYF. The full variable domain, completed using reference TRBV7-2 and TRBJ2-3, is GAGVSQSPSNKVTEKGKDVELRCDPISGHTALYWYRQSLGQGLEFLIYFQGNSAPDKSGLPSDRFSAERTGGSVSTLTIQRTQQEDSAVYLCASSRRDPVDTQYFGPGTRLTVL.

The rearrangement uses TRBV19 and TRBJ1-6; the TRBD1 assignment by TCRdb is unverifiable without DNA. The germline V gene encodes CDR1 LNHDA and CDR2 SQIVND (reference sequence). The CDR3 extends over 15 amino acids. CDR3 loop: CASSHSQDRNSPLHF.

The chain's CDR3 is CASSQGRENTIYF. This chain uses TRBV7-2 with TRBJ1-3. CDR1 and CDR2 (germline): SGHTA, FQGNSA. The CDR3 loop spans 13 amino acids.